The 8 T cell receptor beta chains reported below all come from one sample, sequenced in a study of blood T cell repertoires in COVID-19. Clones were read by immunoSEQ multiplex PCR, and TCRdb kept only the in-frame ones, dropping some. The sample includes more than 200,000 clones, around 80% of them seen just once. Sequencing input: peripheral blood. The receptors shown here come from a woman between 50 and 59 years old with acute or convalescent COVID-19.

The J gene is TRBJ2-1, the V gene TRBV12-5; maybe TRBD1 (5 bases). This CDR3 is built from 17 residues. Trimming took off 5 bases at V and 6 bases at J, with 23 bases between the two ends. The germline gives CDR1 LGHNT, CDR2 FRNRAP. CDR3: CASGPLLGVHSLNEQFF. The CDR3 DNA reads as TGTGCTAGTGGTCCGTTATTAGGGGTCCACTCCCTCAATGAGCAGTTCTTC. The whole variable domain, remainder taken from reference TRBV12-5 and TRBJ2-1, is DARVTQTPRHKVTEMGQEVTMRCQPILGHNTVFWYRQTMMQGLELLAYFRNRAPLDDSGMPKDRFSAEMPDATLATLKIQPSEPRDSAVYFCASGPLLGVHSLNEQFFGPGTRLTVL.

The chain has TRBV10-2 and TRBJ2-7; D is perhaps TRBD2 (8 bases). Germline CDR1 reads WSHSY; CDR2 reads SAAADI. V was shortened by 3 bases and J by 6 bases, with 27 bases between the two germline ends. The CDR3 extends over 18 amino acids. For the CDR3, the DNA is TGCGCCAGCAGTGATCGGGCCCCGAGTAGCGGGGCAGGGGGCGAGCAGTACTTC. Translation gives CASSDRAPSSGAGGEQYF.

The DNA for the CDR3 is TGCGCCAGCAGCTTTGGGGAGTCGGGCACAGATACGCAGTATTTT. Translating gives CASSFGESGTDTQYF. This sequence joins TRBV5-1 and TRBJ2-3, with D possibly matching TRBD2 (5 bases). Per germline, CDR1 SGHRS and CDR2 YFSETQ. Trimming took off 2 bases at V and 1 base at J, with 11 bases between the two ends. This CDR3 comprises 15 residues.

The chain links TRBV7-2 to TRBJ2-5; 15 bases align to TRBD2. This CDR3 has 15 residues. Germline CDR1 reads SGHTA; CDR2 reads FQGNSA. The V and J ends lost 5 bases and 9 bases, in that order; junction bases with no gene match: 7. The CDR3 nucleotides read TGTGCCAGCAGCACCCGGACTAGCGGGAGGGGGGCCCAGTACTTC. Protein sequence: CASSTRTSGRGAQYF.

This chain links TRBV7-2 with TRBJ2-7; D gene unclear. Deletions cut 0 bases from V and 5 bases from J, with 8 bases between. In germline, CDR1 is SGHTA, CDR2 FQGNSA. The CDR3 sequence is 13 residues long. The CDR3 DNA is TGTGCCAGCAGCTTAGCCCGGGTGAACGAGCAGTACTTC. As protein: CASSLARVNEQYF.

This chain joins TRBV24-1 and TRBJ2-3; 9 bases are a match to TRBD2. CDR3 size: 18 residues. Germline assignment: CDR1 KGHDR and CDR2 SFDVKD. Unmatched junction bases numbered 12, after V lost 4 bases and J lost 2 bases. The CDR3 spells CATSDPEPLAGHTDTQYF. The CDR3 DNA reads as TGTGCCACCAGTGACCCAGAGCCGCTAGCGGGACACACAGATACGCAGTATTTT.

The chain combines TRBV5-1 with TRBJ2-5, with D unclear. Trimming pared 4 bases from V and 0 bases from J, leaving 7 bases between. This CDR3 is 13 amino acids long. CDR1 and CDR2 (germline): SGHRS, YFSETQ. CDR3 loop: CASSLAYQETQYF. For the CDR3, the DNA is TGCGCCAGCAGCCTGGCATACCAAGAGACCCAGTACTTC.

The table lists this clone with a count of one. The chain carries TRBV14 and TRBJ2-1; TRBD2 aligns across 8 bases. Germline CDR1 and CDR2: SGHDN and FVKESK. V dropped 1 base and J dropped 13; count of bases not matched to a gene: 3. This CDR3 comprises 12 residues. CDR3 sequence: CASSQGLATQFF. The CDR3 bases are TGTGCCAGCAGCCAAGGACTAGCGACACAGTTCTTC.